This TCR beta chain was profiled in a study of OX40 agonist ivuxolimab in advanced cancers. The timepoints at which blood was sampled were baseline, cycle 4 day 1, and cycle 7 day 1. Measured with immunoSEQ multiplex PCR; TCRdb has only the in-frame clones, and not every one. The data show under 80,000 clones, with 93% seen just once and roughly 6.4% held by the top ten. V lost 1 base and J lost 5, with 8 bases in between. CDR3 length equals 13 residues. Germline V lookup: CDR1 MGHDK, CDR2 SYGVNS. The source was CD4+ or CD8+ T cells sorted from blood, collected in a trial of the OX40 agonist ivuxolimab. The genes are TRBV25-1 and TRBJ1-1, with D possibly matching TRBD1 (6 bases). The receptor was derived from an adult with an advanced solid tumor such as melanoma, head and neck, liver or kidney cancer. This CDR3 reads CASSESGATEAFF. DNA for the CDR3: TGTGCCAGCAGTGAATCAGGGGCGACTGAAGCTTTCTTT.